These T cell receptor beta chains were read from a single sample in a study of blood T cell repertoires in COVID-19. Here immunoSEQ multiplex PCR was the method, and the copy in TCRdb shows in-frame clones only, minus some. Of some 70,000 clones in the sample, around 80% were seen once. Material for sequencing was peripheral blood. These receptor sequences come from a middle-aged man with COVID-19, enrolled during active disease. Both conserved end residues are part of each CDR3. Fields, in order: clone size, J gene, V gene, D gene, CDR3 protein, CDR3 DNA. D genes are given only for firm matches. Size values are once, few and many counts, or a class for expanded clones, and some rows have none.

few | TRBJ2-5 | TRBV6-6 | NA | CASSKTAQGGGETQYF | TGTGCCAGCAGCAAAACGGCACAGGGGGGGGGAGAGACCCAGTACTTC
NA | TRBJ2-2 | TRBV24-1 | TRBD1 | CATSVETGTGKTANTGELFF | TGTGCCACCAGTGTTGAAACCGGGACAGGGAAAACAGCGAACACCGGGGAGCTGTTTTTT
NA | TRBJ2-5 | TRBV9 | NA | CASSVSGRPQETQYF | TGTGCCAGCAGCGTGAGCGGGCGCCCCCAAGAGACCCAGTACTTC
NA | TRBJ2-5 | TRBV5-1 | TRBD2 | CASSPGTSGSYGETQYF | TGCGCCAGCAGCCCGGGGACTAGCGGGAGTTATGGAGAGACCCAGTACTTC
NA | TRBJ2-5 | TRBV14 | NA | CASSAYMLETQYF | TGTGCCAGCAGCGCCTATATGTTAGAGACCCAGTACTTC
NA | TRBJ2-5 | TRBV28 | NA | CASSLWGGGQETQYF | TGTGCCAGCAGTTTATGGGGTGGAGGGCAAGAGACCCAGTACTTC
NA | TRBJ2-3 | TRBV5-1 | TRBD2 | CASSYGPRGLTASDTQYF | TGCGCCAGCAGCTATGGACCTAGGGGACTAACCGCCTCAGATACGCAGTATTTT
NA | TRBJ2-7 | TRBV4-1 | NA | CASSPQRGDYEQYF | TGCGCCAGCAGCCCCCAGCGAGGTGATTACGAGCAGTACTTC
NA | TRBJ2-7 | TRBV4-1 | TRBD1 | CASSQGYRTGGSYEQYF | TGCGCCAGCAGCCAGGGATATAGGACAGGGGGATCCTACGAGCAGTACTTC
NA | TRBJ1-1 | TRBV6-6 | NA | CASNRQPEAFF | TGTGCCAGCAACAGACAGCCCGAAGCTTTCTTT
NA | TRBJ2-4 | TRBV4-1 | NA | CASSQAPTAGVGNIQYF | TGCGCCAGCAGCCAAGCCCCCACCGCAGGGGTCGGAAACATTCAGTACTTC
NA | TRBJ1-1 | TRBV10-3 | NA | CAIRVLTNTEAFF | TGTGCCATCAGGGTCTTGACTAACACTGAAGCTTTCTTT
NA | TRBJ2-2 | TRBV5-6 | NA | CASTKRTTRGGELFF | TGTGCCAGCACTAAACGGACTACCCGAGGGGGGGAGCTGTTTTTT
once | TRBJ2-1 | TRBV7-3 | NA | CASSRENYNEQFF | TGTGCCAGCAGCCGGGAAAACTACAATGAGCAGTTCTTC
few | TRBJ2-7 | TRBV18 | NA | CASSPPRNSPAEEQYF | TGTGCCAGCTCACCACCTAGGAACTCCCCGGCGGAAGAGCAGTACTTC
NA | TRBJ1-5 | TRBV25-1 | NA | CASSELSGAGSNQPQHF | TGTGCCAGCAGTGAATTATCAGGGGCCGGGAGCAATCAGCCCCAGCATTTT
once | TRBJ1-5 | TRBV7-2 | NA | CASSLSLQPQHF | TGTGCCAGCAGCTTATCCCTTCAGCCCCAGCATTTT
NA | TRBJ1-1 | TRBV5-5 | TRBD1 | CASSPPGYRGNAFF | TGTGCCAGCAGCCCCCCGGGGTACAGGGGCAATGCTTTCTTT
NA | TRBJ1-4 | TRBV18 | NA | CASSPQGATNEKLFF | TGTGCCAGCTCACCACAGGGGGCAACTAATGAAAAACTGTTTTTT
NA | TRBJ2-2 | TRBV5-1 | NA | CASSLVARNTGELFF | TGCGCCAGCAGCTTGGTCGCCAGAAACACCGGGGAGCTGTTTTTT
NA | TRBJ2-5 | TRBV3-1/TRBV3-2 | NA | CASSQVAGKTQYF | TGTGCCAGCAGCCAAGTTGCGGGGAAGACCCAGTACTTC
NA | TRBJ2-3 | TRBV6-2/TRBV6-3 | TRBD1 | CASSPGTDLDTQYF | TGTGCCAGCAGCCCTGGGACAGACCTAGATACGCAGTATTTT
NA | TRBJ2-3 | TRBV6-5 | TRBD2 | CASILAGGSADTQYF | TGTGCCAGCATTCTAGCGGGAGGGAGCGCAGATACGCAGTATTTT
NA | TRBJ2-7 | TRBV19 | TRBD1 | CASSTGQGNPYEQYF | TGTGCCAGTAGTACAGGACAGGGGAATCCCTACGAGCAGTACTTC
NA | TRBJ1-2 | TRBV7-8 | NA | CASSLGTANYGYTF | TGTGCCAGCAGCTTAGGGACAGCTAACTATGGCTACACCTTC
NA | TRBJ1-2 | TRBV24-1 | NA | CATSDPGTSGYTF | TGTGCCACCAGTGACCCCGGGACAAGTGGCTACACCTTC
few | TRBJ2-1 | TRBV3-1/TRBV3-2 | NA | CASSQQTGLMGSYNEQFF | TGTGCCAGCAGCCAACAAACAGGGCTGATGGGGTCCTACAATGAGCAGTTCTTC
few | TRBJ1-1 | TRBV18 | TRBD1 | CASSPTGQGNTEAFF | TGTGCCAGCTCACCTACTGGACAGGGGAACACTGAAGCTTTCTTT
NA | TRBJ2-7 | TRBV6-6 | TRBD1 | CASSYRDSYEQYF | TGTGCCAGCAGTTATCGGGACAGCTACGAGCAGTACTTC
NA | TRBJ1-1 | TRBV19 | NA | CASSIDGTPTEAFF | TGTGCCAGTAGTATTGATGGGACTCCCACTGAAGCTTTCTTT
NA | TRBJ2-2 | TRBV4-2 | TRBD2 | CASSPSGRGGRAGGELFF | TGTGCCAGCAGCCCTAGCGGGCGAGGCGGGAGGGCCGGCGGGGAGCTGTTTTTT
NA | TRBJ2-1 | TRBV10-3 | NA | CAIGGDEQFF | TGTGCCATCGGGGGCGATGAGCAGTTCTTC
NA | TRBJ2-7 | TRBV5-1 | TRBD1 | CASSLGTGSQQYF | TGCGCCAGCAGCTTGGGGACAGGGTCGCAGCAGTACTTC